The T cell receptor beta chain described here comes from a study of blood T cell repertoires in COVID-19. The germline V gene has CDR1 KGHSH and CDR2 LQKENI. The CDR3 runs 18 residues. Trimming removed 6 bases from V and 0 bases from J, with 18 bases in between. Profiling relied on immunoSEQ multiplex PCR, and the TCRdb table lists in-frame clones only, not all of them. The sample shows fewer than 450,000 clones, more than 75% of them seen only once. The chain couples TRBV18 to TRBJ1-6; possible D gene TRBD1, 6 bases. This TCR was recovered from a woman aged 50 to 65 with COVID-19, enrolled during active disease. Sequenced input: peripheral blood. This CDR3 is CASSLTGGASSYNSPLHF. The CDR3 DNA is TGTGCCAGCTCTCTTACGGGGGGCGCTAGCTCCTATAATTCACCCCTCCACTTT.